One sample yielded the 2 T cell receptor beta chains listed below, sequenced in a study of cytomegalovirus exposure and HLA in healthy donors. The PCR was carried out with 60 Vbeta primers and 13 Jbeta primers. Assay: immunoSEQ multiplex PCR; the TCRdb copy retains only in-frame clones and omits some. The data hold around 120,000 clones, with 65% to 90% observed a single time. Sequences were obtained from PBMCs. The receptors come from a man between 18 and 35 years old in good health and CMV-seronegative.

This chain links TRBV10-3 with TRBJ1-1; D possibly corresponds to TRBD1 (6 bases). There are 16 residues in the CDR3. The germline V gene has CDR1 ENHRY and CDR2 SYGVKD. V lost 1 base to trimming and J lost 7 bases, with 19 bases between them. Here the CDR3 reads CAISEWAGVGQSEAFF. The DNA for the CDR3 is TGTGCCATCAGTGAGTGGGCCGGTGTGGGACAAAGTGAAGCTTTCTTT.

This clone occurred a few times. The CDR3 DNA reads TGTGCCAGCAGTGACCCTCTTTCACGACAGGGACGGTACGAGCAGTACTTC. This codes for CASSDPLSRQGRYEQYF. The rearrangement links TRBV2 to TRBJ2-7, with TRBD1 matching 7 bases. This CDR3 region has 17 residues. CDR1 is SNHLY, CDR2 FYNNEI, per germline. V lost 3 bases and J lost 4; bases outside the gene matches: 15.